This T cell receptor (beta chain) comes out of a study of tumor-infiltrating lymphocytes in glioblastoma multiforme. General study results and limits: Clone frequencies may be distorted by unequal TCR transcripts per cell.

TCRB libraries came from RNA via three nested multiplex PCR rounds. TCRB cDNA was made from 0.4 to 0.65 ug total RNA. No unique molecular identifiers were described for these TCRB libraries. One entry per CDR3 protein, called by TCRdb with MiXCR from the multiplex PCR reads. The data hold approximately 15,000 distinct CDR3 sequences, with 55% to 75% observed a single time. A note on this clonotype: Its cognate antigen is unknown.

The CDR3 runs 15 residues. V was trimmed by 1 base and J by 6 bases, leaving 15 bases between them. CDR1 and CDR2 (germline): MGHRA, YSYEKL. V usage is TRBV4-1 and J usage is TRBJ1-2, with D tentatively TRBD1 (5 bases). This receptor was identified in a male donor with glioblastoma. Sequenced material: brain tumor tissue. The CDR3 DNA reads TGCGCCAGCAGCCAAGGGGACGGACGGGGCCATGGCTACACCTTC. Protein: CASSQGDGRGHGYTF.